These 5 T cell receptor beta chains originate from one sample sequenced in a study of blood T cell repertoires in COVID-19. Measured with immunoSEQ multiplex PCR; TCRdb has only the in-frame clones, and not every one. The table shows about 250,000 clones, with 70% to 90% occurring only once. Sequenced: PBMCs or T cells enriched from blood (not recorded which). The receptors come from a woman in her twenties or thirties who had recovered from COVID-19.

The table lists this clone with a few counts. V gene TRBV28 combines with J gene TRBJ1-1; the D is unclear. The ends were cut back, 5 bases at V and 2 bases at J, with 3 bases in the middle. This CDR3 spans 11 amino acids. Germline V gene lookup returns CDR1 MDHEN and CDR2 SYDVKM. DNA for the CDR3: TGTGCCAGCAGTCCAAACACTGAAGCTTTCTTT. Protein sequence: CASSPNTEAFF.

The chain combines TRBV5-4 with TRBJ2-5; 10 nucleotides align to TRBD2. Germline assignment: CDR1 SGHNT and CDR2 YYREEE (reference sequence). With 1 base clipped from V and 5 bases from J, the junction kept 5 bases outside the gene matches. The CDR3 covers 15 residues. The CDR3 here is CASSLPLAGRETQYF. The CDR3 DNA reads as TGTGCCAGCAGCTTGCCACTAGCGGGACGGGAGACCCAGTACTTC.

V gene TRBV4-1 combines with J gene TRBJ2-7, with a weak D call TRBD1 (6 bases). The CDR3 extends over 15 amino acids. Germline CDR1 is MGHRA and CDR2 is YSYEKL. Trimming removed 1 base at V and 1 base at J, with 11 bases between. In DNA, the CDR3 is TGCGCCAGCAGCCAAGCCCCGGACAGTTCCTACGAGCAGTACTTC. Translated: CASSQAPDSSYEQYF.

The gene calls are TRBV12-3 or TRBV12-4 and TRBJ1-2; no reliable D call. V shed 4 bases and J shed 8 bases, with 11 bases lying between them. The CDR3 is 12 residues long. CDR3: CASSSDGLGYTF. CDR3 nucleotide sequence: TGTGCCAGCAGTTCCGATGGCTTGGGCTACACCTTC.

This chain uses TRBV2 with TRBJ1-2, with D unresolved. Germline V gives CDR1 SNHLY, CDR2 FYNNEI. There are 15 residues in the CDR3. Trimming removed 8 bases from V and 4 bases from J, with 20 bases in between. CDR3 nucleotide sequence: TGTGCCAGCTGGGAGGCCTCTGGCTCTCCCTATGGCTACACCTTC. It translates to CASWEASGSPYGYTF.